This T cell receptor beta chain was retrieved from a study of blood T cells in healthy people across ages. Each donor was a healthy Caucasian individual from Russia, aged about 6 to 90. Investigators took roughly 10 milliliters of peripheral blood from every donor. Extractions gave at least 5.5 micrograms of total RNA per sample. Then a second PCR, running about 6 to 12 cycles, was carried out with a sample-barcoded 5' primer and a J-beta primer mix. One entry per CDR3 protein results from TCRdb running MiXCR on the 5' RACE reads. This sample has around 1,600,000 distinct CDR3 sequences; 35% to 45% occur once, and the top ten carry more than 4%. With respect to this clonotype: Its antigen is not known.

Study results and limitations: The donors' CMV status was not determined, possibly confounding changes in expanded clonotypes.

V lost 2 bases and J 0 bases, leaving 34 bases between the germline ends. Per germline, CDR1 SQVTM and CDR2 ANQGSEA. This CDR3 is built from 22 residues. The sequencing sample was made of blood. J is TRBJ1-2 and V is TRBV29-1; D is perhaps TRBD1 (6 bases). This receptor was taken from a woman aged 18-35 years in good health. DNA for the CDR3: TGCAGCGTTGAAAAGCTGAATACAGACTACAGGGCCACGACTGAAGCTAACTATGGCTACACCTTC. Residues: CSVEKLNTDYRATTEANYGYTF.